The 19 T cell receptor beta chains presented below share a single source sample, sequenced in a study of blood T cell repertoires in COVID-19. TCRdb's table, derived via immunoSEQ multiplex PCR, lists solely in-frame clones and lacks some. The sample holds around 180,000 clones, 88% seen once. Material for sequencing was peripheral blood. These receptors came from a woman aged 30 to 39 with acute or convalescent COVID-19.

CDR3 DNA: TGTGCCAGCAGCTTAGACGGGTATAGAAGCGAGCAGTACTTC. As protein: CASSLDGYRSEQYF. The chain carries TRBV7-9 and TRBJ2-7, with unresolved D. This CDR3 comprises 14 residues. CDR1 and CDR2 (germline): SEHNR, FQNEAQ (reference sequence). V was shortened by 1 base and J by 6 bases, with 13 bases between the two germline ends.

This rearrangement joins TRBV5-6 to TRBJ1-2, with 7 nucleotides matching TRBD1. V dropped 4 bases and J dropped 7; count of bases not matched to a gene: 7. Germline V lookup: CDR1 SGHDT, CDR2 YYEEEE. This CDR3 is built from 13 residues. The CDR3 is CASSTATGSGYTF. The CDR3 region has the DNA TGTGCCAGCAGCACAGCGACAGGGTCTGGCTACACCTTC.

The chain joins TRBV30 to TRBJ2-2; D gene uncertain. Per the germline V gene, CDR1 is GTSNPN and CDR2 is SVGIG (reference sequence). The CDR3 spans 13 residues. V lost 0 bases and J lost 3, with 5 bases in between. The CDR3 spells CAWSVRDTGELFF. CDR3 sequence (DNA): TGTGCCTGGAGTGTACGCGACACCGGGGAGCTGTTTTTT. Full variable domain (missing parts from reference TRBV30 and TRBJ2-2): SQTIHQWPATLVQPVGSPLSLECTVEGTSNPNLYWYRQAAGRGLQLLFYSVGIGQISSEVPQNLSASRPQDRQFILSSKKLLLSDSGFYLCAWSVRDTGELFFGEGSRLTVL.

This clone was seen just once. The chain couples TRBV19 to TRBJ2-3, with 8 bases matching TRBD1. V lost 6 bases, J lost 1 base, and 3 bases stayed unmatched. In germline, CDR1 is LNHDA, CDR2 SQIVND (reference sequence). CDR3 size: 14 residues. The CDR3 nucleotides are TGTGCCAGTAGCACGACAGGGGGCACAGATACGCAGTATTTT. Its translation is CASSTTGGTDTQYF.

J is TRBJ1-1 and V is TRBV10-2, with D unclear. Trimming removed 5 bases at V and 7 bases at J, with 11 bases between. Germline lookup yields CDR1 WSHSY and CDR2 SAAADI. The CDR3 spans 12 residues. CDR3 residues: CASSSTPIEAFF. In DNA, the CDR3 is TGCGCCAGCAGTAGCACCCCAATTGAAGCTTTCTTT.

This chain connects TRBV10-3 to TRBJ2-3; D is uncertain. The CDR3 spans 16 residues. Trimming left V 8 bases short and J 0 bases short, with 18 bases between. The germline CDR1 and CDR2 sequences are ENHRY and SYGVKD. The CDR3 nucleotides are TGTGCCATCGCGGAGTGGGTGGTGCATAGCACAGATACGCAGTATTTT. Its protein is CAIAEWVVHSTDTQYF.

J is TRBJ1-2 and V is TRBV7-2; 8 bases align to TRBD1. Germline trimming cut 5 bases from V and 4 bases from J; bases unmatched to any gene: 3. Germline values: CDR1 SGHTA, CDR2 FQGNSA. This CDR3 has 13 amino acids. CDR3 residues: CASSQGAGYGYTF. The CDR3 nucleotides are TGTGCCAGCAGCCAGGGGGCAGGCTATGGCTACACCTTC. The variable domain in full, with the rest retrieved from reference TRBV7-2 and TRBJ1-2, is GAGVSQSPSNKVTEKGKDVELRCDPISGHTALYWYRQSLGQGLEFLIYFQGNSAPDKSGLPSDRFSAERTGGSVSTLTIQRTQQEDSAVYLCASSQGAGYGYTFGSGTRLTVV.

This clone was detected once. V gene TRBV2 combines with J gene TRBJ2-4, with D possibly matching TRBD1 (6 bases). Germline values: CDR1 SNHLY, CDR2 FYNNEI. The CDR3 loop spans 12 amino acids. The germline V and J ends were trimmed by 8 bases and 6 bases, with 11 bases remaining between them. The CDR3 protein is CASSTGRNIQYF. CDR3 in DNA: TGTGCCAGCTCGACAGGTAGAAACATTCAGTACTTC. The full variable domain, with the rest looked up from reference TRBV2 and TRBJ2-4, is EPEVTQTPSHQVTQMGQEVILRCVPISNHLYFYWYRQILGQKVEFLVSFYNNEISEKSEIFDDQFSVERPDGSNFTLKIRSTKLEDSAMYFCASSTGRNIQYFGAGTRLSVL.

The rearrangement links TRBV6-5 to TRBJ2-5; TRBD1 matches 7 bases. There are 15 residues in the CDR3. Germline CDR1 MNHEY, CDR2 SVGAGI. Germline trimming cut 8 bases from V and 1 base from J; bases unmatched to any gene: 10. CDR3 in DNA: TGTGCCAGCCGTCCGACAGGGCAGGTCCAAGAGACCCAGTACTTC. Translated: CASRPTGQVQETQYF.

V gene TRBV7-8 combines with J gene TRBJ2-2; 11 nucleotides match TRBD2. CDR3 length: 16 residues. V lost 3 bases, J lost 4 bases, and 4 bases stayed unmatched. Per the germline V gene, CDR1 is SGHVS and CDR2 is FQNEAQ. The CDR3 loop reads CASSFLAGGPTGELFF. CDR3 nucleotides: TGTGCCAGCAGCTTCTTAGCGGGAGGGCCCACCGGGGAGCTGTTTTTT.

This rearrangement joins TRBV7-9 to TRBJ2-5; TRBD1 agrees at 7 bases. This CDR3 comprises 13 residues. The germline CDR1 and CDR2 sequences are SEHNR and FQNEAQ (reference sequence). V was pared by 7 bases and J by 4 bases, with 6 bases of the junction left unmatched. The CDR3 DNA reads TGTGCCAGCACCCTGGACAGGTTAGAGACCCAGTACTTC. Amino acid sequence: CASTLDRLETQYF.

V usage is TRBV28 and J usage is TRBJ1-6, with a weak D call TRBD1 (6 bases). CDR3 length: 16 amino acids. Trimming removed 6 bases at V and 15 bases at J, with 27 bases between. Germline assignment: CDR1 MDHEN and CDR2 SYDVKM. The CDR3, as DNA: TGTGCCAGCAGGCTCCCCCAGGGGTCGGCCTCGGCTTACCTCCACTTT. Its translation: CASRLPQGSASAYLHF.

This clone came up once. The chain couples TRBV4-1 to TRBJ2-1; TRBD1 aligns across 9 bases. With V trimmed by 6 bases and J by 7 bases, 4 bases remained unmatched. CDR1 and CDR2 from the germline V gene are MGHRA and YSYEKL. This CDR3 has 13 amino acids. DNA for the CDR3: TGCGCCAGCAGGGGACAGGGTGGTAATGAGCAGTTCTTC. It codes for CASRGQGGNEQFF.

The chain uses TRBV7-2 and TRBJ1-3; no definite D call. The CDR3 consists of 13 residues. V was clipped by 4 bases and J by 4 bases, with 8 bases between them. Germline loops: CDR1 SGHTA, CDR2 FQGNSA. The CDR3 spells CASSYHGGNTIYF. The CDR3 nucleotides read TGTGCCAGCAGCTATCACGGGGGAAACACCATATATTTT.

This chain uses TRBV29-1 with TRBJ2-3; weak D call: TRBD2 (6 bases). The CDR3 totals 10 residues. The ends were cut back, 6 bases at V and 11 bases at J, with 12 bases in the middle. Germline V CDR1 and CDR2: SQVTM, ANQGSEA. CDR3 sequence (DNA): TGCAGCGTCGGGGACTTGGGGCAGTATTTT. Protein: CSVGDLGQYF.

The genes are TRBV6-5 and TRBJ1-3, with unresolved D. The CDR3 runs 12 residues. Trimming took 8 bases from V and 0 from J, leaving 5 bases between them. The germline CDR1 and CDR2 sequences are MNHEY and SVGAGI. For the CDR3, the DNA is TGTGCCAGCGTCGGCTCTGGAAACACCATATATTTT. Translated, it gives CASVGSGNTIYF.

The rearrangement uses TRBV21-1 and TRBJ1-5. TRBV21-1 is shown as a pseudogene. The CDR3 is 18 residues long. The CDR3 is CASSPPPGIGISNQPQHF. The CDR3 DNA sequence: TGTGCCAGCAGCCCCCCCCCGGGGATCGGTATAAGCAATCAGCCCCAGCATTTT.

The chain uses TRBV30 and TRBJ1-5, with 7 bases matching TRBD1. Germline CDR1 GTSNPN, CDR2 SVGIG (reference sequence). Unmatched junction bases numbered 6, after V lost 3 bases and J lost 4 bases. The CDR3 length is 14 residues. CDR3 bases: TGTGCCTGGAGCAGGGGGGCCGGAAATCAGCCCCAGCATTTT. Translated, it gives CAWSRGAGNQPQHF.

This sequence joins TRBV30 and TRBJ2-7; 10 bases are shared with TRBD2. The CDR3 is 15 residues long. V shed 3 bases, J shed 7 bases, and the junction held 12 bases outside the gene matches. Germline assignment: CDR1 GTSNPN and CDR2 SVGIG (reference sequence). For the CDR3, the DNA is TGTGCCTGGAGGGGGGCTAGCGGGAGCCTTAGGGAGCAGTACTTC. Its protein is CAWRGASGSLREQYF.